These T cell receptor beta chains were read from a single sample in a study of cytomegalovirus exposure and HLA in healthy donors. TCRdb's table, derived via immunoSEQ multiplex PCR, lists solely in-frame clones and lacks some. The profile shows 300,000 to 350,000 clones, approximately 88% of them singletons. Specimen: PBMCs. The receptors come from a man aged 30-40 years in good health and CMV-seronegative. Each CDR3 is given with its conserved first and last residue. A D gene is named only where the DNA matches it firmly. Only some rows state a clone size, as once, few, many or a class for expanded clones.

TRBV28,.,TRBJ1-1,.,TGTGCCAGCAGTTTATGGAGGGGGAGCAACACTGAAGCTTTCTTT,CASSLWRGSNTEAFF
TRBV25-1,.,TRBJ2-7,.,TGTGCCAGCAGTGAATTTGGAGGGGATATCTACGAGCAGTACTTC,CASSEFGGDIYEQYF
TRBV2,once,TRBJ2-7,.,TGTGCCAGCAGGGGGACAATAGGGACCGGAGGTCGCCACGAGCAGTACTTC,CASRGTIGTGGRHEQYF
TRBV7-2,.,TRBJ2-7,.,TGTGCCAGCAGCTCCTCCAGTGGGCTTACCTACGAGCAGTACTTC,CASSSSSGLTYEQYF
TRBV5-8,.,TRBJ1-1,TRBD1,TGTGCCAGCAGCAGGGGACAGGTGAACACTGAAGCTTTCTTT,CASSRGQVNTEAFF
TRBV6-5,.,TRBJ1-4,.,TGTGCCAGCAGTTACTCCGGGGTTGGTGAAAAACTGTTTTTT,CASSYSGVGEKLFF
TRBV4-1,.,TRBJ2-7,.,TGCGCCAGCAGCCAAGAAGTTGTGGTCAGGGGAGAATACGAGCAGTACTTC,CASSQEVVVRGEYEQYF
TRBV18,.,TRBJ2-7,.,TGTGCCAGCTCACCAGGGCAGGGTCTCAGCGAGCAGTACTTC,CASSPGQGLSEQYF
TRBV5-8,.,TRBJ1-1,TRBD1,TGTGCCAGCAGCTCGTTGACAGGGGTGGTGAACACTGAAGCTTTCTTT,CASSSLTGVVNTEAFF
TRBV4-2,.,TRBJ2-5,.,TGTGCCAGCAGCCACGCACAAGGGGCCCAAGAGACCCAGTACTTC,CASSHAQGAQETQYF
TRBV5-1,.,TRBJ1-1,.,TGCGCCAGCAGCCCGAGGACAGTGAACACTGAAGCTTTCTTT,CASSPRTVNTEAFF
TRBV5-1,.,TRBJ2-7,TRBD2,TGCGCCAGCGGACTGACTAGCGGGGGATACGAGCAGTACTTC,CASGLTSGGYEQYF
TRBV7-2,.,TRBJ2-5,.,TGTGCCAGCAGCCACACAGGAGAGACCCAGTACTTC,CASSHTGETQYF
TRBV7-8,once,TRBJ2-1,TRBD1,TGTGCCAGCAGCCGGACAGGGGCCTCTTACAATGAGCAGTTCTTC,CASSRTGASYNEQFF
TRBV9,.,TRBJ2-7,.,TGTGCCAGCAGCGACAGACACCGAGGGTCCTACGAGCAGTACTTC,CASSDRHRGSYEQYF
TRBV30,few,TRBJ1-6,TRBD1,TGTGCCTGGAGTGTACGACAGGGCCGATCACCCCTCCACTTT,CAWSVRQGRSPLHF
TRBV19,.,TRBJ2-2,TRBD2,TGTGCCAGTAGTAATAGCGGGGGAGACACCGGGGAGCTGTTTTTT,CASSNSGGDTGELFF
TRBV7-9,.,TRBJ1-6,.,TGTGCCAGCAACTCCTGGCGGAGGGAGAGCTCCTATAATTCACCCCTCCACTTT,CASNSWRRESSYNSPLHF
TRBV2,.,TRBJ2-2,TRBD2,TGTGCCAGCAGTGAAGGCGGGAGGACCGGGGAGCTGTTTTTT,CASSEGGRTGELFF
TRBV6-5,.,TRBJ1-1,.,TGTGCCAGCAGTTACGGGCAGGGGCTATTGAACACTGAAGCTTTCTTT,CASSYGQGLLNTEAFF
TRBV19,.,TRBJ1-2,TRBD1,TGTGCCAGTAGTGCGTACCGGGACAGGGGAGAGAGGGGCTACACCTTC,CASSAYRDRGERGYTF
TRBV20-1,.,TRBJ1-3,.,TGCAGTGCTAGTCGGGGAAACACCATATATTTT,CSASRGNTIYF
TRBV5-1,.,TRBJ1-1,TRBD1,TGCGCCAGCAGCCCTTGGGACAGGGGGTTGAACACTGAAGCTTTCTTT,CASSPWDRGLNTEAFF
TRBV9,.,TRBJ1-1,TRBD1,TGTGCCAGCACCATACAGGACAGGGGTTCCACTGAAGCTTTCTTT,CASTIQDRGSTEAFF
TRBV7-2,.,TRBJ1-1,.,TGTGCCAGCAGCCCCCCGGGGGATGAAGCTTTCTTT,CASSPPGDEAFF
TRBV10-1,.,TRBJ2-5,.,TGCGCCAGCAGCCCCGGAGGAGAAAGAGGGACCCAGTACTTC,CASSPGGERGTQYF
TRBV5-6,.,TRBJ1-1,TRBD1,TGTGCCAGCAGCTTGAGGGGGCGTATCACTGAAGCTTTCTTT,CASSLRGRITEAFF
TRBV19,.,TRBJ2-2,TRBD1,TGTGCCAGTAGTACGACCGGGACAGAGACCGGGGAGCTGTTTTTT,CASSTTGTETGELFF
TRBV19,.,TRBJ1-4,TRBD1,TGTGCCAGTAGACCACAGGGGGCCGGTGAAAAACTGTTTTTT,CASRPQGAGEKLFF
TRBV7-8,.,TRBJ1-1,TRBD1,TGTGCCAGCAGCTTAGGGGCCAGGGGGACTGAAGCTTTCTTT,CASSLGARGTEAFF
TRBV27,.,TRBJ2-6,.,TGTGCCAGCAGTTTATTAGTGGGCCGCTCTGGGGCCAACGTCCTGACTTTC,CASSLLVGRSGANVLTF
TRBV6-1,.,TRBJ2-7,TRBD1,TGTGCCAGCAGGGTCACAGGGGGCGGCTCCTACGAGCAGTACTTC,CASRVTGGGSYEQYF
TRBV6-5,.,TRBJ2-1,.,TGTGCCAGCAGTCCAAAGGGGACAATCTACAATGAGCAGTTCTTC,CASSPKGTIYNEQFF
TRBV6-1,.,TRBJ2-3,TRBD2,TGTGCCAGCAGTGAATTAGAGACTAGCGGAGGACCTACAAATACGCAGTATTTT,CASSELETSGGPTNTQYF
TRBV6-4,.,TRBJ2-1,.,TGTGCCAGCAGTGACGAGGCAGGGGGGTACAATGAGCAGTTCTTC,CASSDEAGGYNEQFF
TRBV5-1,.,TRBJ2-7,TRBD1,TGCGCCAGCAGCGCGGACAGGAACTACGAGCAGTACTTC,CASSADRNYEQYF